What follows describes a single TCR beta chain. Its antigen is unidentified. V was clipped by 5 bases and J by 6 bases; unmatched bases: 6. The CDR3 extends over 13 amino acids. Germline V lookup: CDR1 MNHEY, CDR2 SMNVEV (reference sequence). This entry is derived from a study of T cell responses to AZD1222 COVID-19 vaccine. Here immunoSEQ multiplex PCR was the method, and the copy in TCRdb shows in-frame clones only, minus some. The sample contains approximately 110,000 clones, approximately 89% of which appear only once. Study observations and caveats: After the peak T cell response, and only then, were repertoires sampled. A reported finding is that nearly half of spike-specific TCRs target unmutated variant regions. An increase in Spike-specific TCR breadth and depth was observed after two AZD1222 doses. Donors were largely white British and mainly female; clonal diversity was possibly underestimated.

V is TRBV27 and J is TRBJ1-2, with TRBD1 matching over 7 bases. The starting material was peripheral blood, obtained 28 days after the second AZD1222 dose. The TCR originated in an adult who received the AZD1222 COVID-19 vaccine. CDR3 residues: CASSVRQGNGYTF. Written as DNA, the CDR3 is TGTGCCAGCAGTGTAAGACAGGGTAATGGCTACACCTTC.